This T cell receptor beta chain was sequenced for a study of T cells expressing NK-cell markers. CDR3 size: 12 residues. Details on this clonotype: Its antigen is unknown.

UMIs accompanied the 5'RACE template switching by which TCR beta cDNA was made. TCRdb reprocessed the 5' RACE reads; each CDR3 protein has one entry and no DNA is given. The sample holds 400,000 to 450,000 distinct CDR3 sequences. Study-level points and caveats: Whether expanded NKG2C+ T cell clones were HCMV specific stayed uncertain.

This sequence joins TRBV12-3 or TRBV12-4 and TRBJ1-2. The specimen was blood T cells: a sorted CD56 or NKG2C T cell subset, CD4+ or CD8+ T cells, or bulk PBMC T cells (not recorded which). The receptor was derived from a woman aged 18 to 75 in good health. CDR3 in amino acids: CASSLAVYGYTF.